One sample yielded the 32 T cell receptor beta chains listed below, sequenced in a study of immune evolution from preneoplasia to lung adenocarcinoma. Clones were read by immunoSEQ multiplex PCR, and TCRdb kept only the in-frame ones, dropping some. Of about 8,200 clones listed, around 81% were seen once; the top ten hold approximately 7.7%. Sequencing input: FFPE adjacent normal lung tissue. Receptors were obtained from a person aged 70 to 80 with lung adenocarcinoma.

The rearrangement links TRBV11-2 to TRBJ2-7; D gene uncertain. Germline values: CDR1 SGHAT, CDR2 FQNNGV. This CDR3 comprises 14 residues. The ends were cut back, 1 base at V and 0 bases at J, with 7 bases in the middle. The CDR3 DNA reads TGTGCCAGCAGCTTAGGTGTACTCTCCTACGAGCAGTACTTC. This codes for CASSLGVLSYEQYF.

This clone was observed a few times. Other DNA sequences in this specimen translate into the identical CDR3. The chain uses TRBV7-3 and TRBJ2-1; no firm D call. Germline V lookup: CDR1 SGHTA, CDR2 FQGTGA. Between the trimmed V and J ends, which lost 5 bases and 0 bases, there was a span of 11 bases. CDR3 length equals 15 residues. The CDR3 reads CASSPAPSSYNEQFF. CDR3 sequence (DNA): TGTGCCAGCAGCCCAGCCCCGAGCTCCTACAATGAGCAGTTCTTC.

By share, this clone ranks as medium-sized (0.01 to 0.1%). An end of the junction differs from the germline gene, which may be a read error. This chain uses TRBV30 with TRBJ2-7, with D perhaps matching TRBD2 (6 bases). The CDR3 extends over 12 amino acids. CDR1 is GTSNPN, CDR2 SVGIG, per germline (reference sequence). The CDR3 region has the DNA TGTGCCCGGAGGGTAGGGGCGGTCCAATTCTACTTC. The encoded protein is CARRVGAVQFYF.

CDR3 sequence (DNA): TGTGCCAGCACTTCGCGGGCTCAGAACACTGAAGCTTTCTTT. Translated: CASTSRAQNTEAFF. This chain uses TRBV28 with TRBJ1-1; no clear D. The CDR3 consists of 14 residues. Germline V gene data show CDR1 as MDHEN and CDR2 as SYDVKM. V dropped 7 bases and J dropped 1 base, with 13 bases sitting between them.

This rearrangement joins TRBV13 to TRBJ1-2, with TRBD1 matching 7 bases. The CDR3 extends over 13 amino acids. CDR1 and CDR2 from the germline V gene are PRHDT and FYEKMQ (reference sequence). Trimming at V came to 6 bases and at J to 9 bases, leaving 10 bases not matched to a gene. CDR3 residues: CASRLDRESRYTF. CDR3 nucleotide sequence: TGTGCCAGCAGACTAGACAGGGAATCGCGCTACACCTTC.

The chain recombines TRBV14 with TRBJ2-1, with unresolved D. This CDR3 is 14 amino acids long. Deletions cut 1 base from V and 5 bases from J, with 9 bases between. CDR1 and CDR2 (germline): SGHDN, FVKESK. DNA of the CDR3: TGTGCCAGCAGCCAAGTGGGCACAAACAATGAGCAGTTCTTC. This sequence encodes CASSQVGTNNEQFF.

The rearrangement links TRBV5-1 to TRBJ2-2, with D perhaps matching TRBD1 (6 bases). V was cut by 0 bases and J by 3 bases, with 9 bases left in between. The CDR3 is 15 residues long. The germline V gene has CDR1 SGHRS and CDR2 YFSETQ. The CDR3 nucleotides read TGCGCCAGCAGCTTGGACAGGGCGGACACCGGGGAGCTGTTTTTT. This encodes CASSLDRADTGELFF.

The chain is built from TRBV7-8 and TRBJ1-2; D is uncertain. The CDR3 runs 16 residues. The germline CDR1 and CDR2 sequences are SGHVS and FQNEAQ. V lost 1 base to trimming and J lost 6 bases, with 18 bases between them. CDR3 region: CASSLDAAERLDGYTF. In DNA form, the CDR3 reads TGTGCCAGCAGCTTAGACGCGGCAGAGCGGTTGGATGGCTACACCTTC.

This chain joins TRBV7-9 and TRBJ1-4; no reliable D call. The V end was cut by 1 base, the J end by 7 bases, with 10 bases between. CDR1 SEHNR and CDR2 FQNEAQ come from the germline V gene (reference sequence). CDR3 length equals 14 residues. CDR3 sequence: CASSLVTRGEKLFF. The CDR3 DNA sequence: TGTGCCAGCAGCTTAGTCACCAGAGGTGAAAAACTGTTTTTT. The full variable domain, with the rest looked up from reference TRBV7-9 and TRBJ1-4, is DTGVSQNPRHKITKRGQNVTFRCDPISEHNRLYWYRQTLGQGPEFLTYFQNEAQLEKSRLLSDRFSAERPKGSFSTLEIQRTEQGDSAMYLCASSLVTRGEKLFFGSGTQLSVL.

The chain carries TRBV18 and TRBJ2-5, with D unclear. This CDR3 is 14 amino acids long. Germline values: CDR1 KGHSH, CDR2 LQKENI. Trimming stripped 2 bases from V and 2 bases from J, with 9 bases between. In DNA, the CDR3 is TGTGCCAGCTCACCAAAGGACGGGCAAGAGACCCAGTACTTC. Residues: CASSPKDGQETQYF.

The V and J genes are TRBV29-1 and TRBJ1-1; TRBD1 is a possible D gene (5 bases). Germline V gives CDR1 SQVTM, CDR2 ANQGSEA. The V end lost 4 bases, the J end lost 1 base, and 7 bases lay between the germline ends. The CDR3 loop spans 12 amino acids. The CDR3 nucleotides are TGCAGCGTTGCCGGGACGAACACTGAAGCTTTCTTT. Its translation is CSVAGTNTEAFF.

J is TRBJ2-7 and V is TRBV14, with D possibly TRBD2 on 5 matching bases. The CDR3 spans 13 residues. Germline loops: CDR1 SGHDN, CDR2 FVKESK. V gave up 3 bases and J gave up 2 bases, with 8 bases separating them. The CDR3 DNA reads TGTGCCAGCAGCCACAGCGGTACCTACGAGCAGTACTTC. It translates to CASSHSGTYEQYF.

The chain combines TRBV28 with TRBJ1-5, with D unresolved. The CDR3 is made up of 17 amino acids. CDR1 is MDHEN, CDR2 SYDVKM, per germline. The V and J ends lost 5 bases and 3 bases respectively, with 20 bases between them. The chain's CDR3 is CASSLTGSQVHNQPQHF. CDR3 in DNA: TGTGCCAGCAGTCTTACCGGGAGCCAGGTCCACAATCAGCCCCAGCATTTT.

The rearrangement joins TRBV13 to TRBJ2-3, with TRBD1 matching 9 bases. With V trimmed by 5 bases and J by 0 bases, 6 bases remained unmatched. The CDR3 is 16 amino acids. Germline V gives CDR1 PRHDT, CDR2 FYEKMQ (reference sequence). The CDR3 spells CASSQTGGSSTDTQYF. Here the CDR3 DNA reads TGTGCCAGCAGCCAAACAGGGGGCTCTAGCACAGATACGCAGTATTTT. Drawing the rest from reference TRBV13 and TRBJ2-3, the complete variable domain is AAGVIQSPRHLIKEKRETATLKCYPIPRHDTVYWYQQGPGQDPQFLISFYEKMQSDKGSIPDRFSAQQFSDYHSELNMSSLELGDSALYFCASSQTGGSSTDTQYFGPGTRLTVL.

The chain has TRBV28 and TRBJ2-5; D possibly corresponds to TRBD1 (6 bases). From germline, CDR1 is MDHEN and CDR2 SYDVKM. V was clipped by 8 bases and J by 5 bases, with 9 bases between them. This CDR3 region has 11 residues. The CDR3 loop reads CASGQRETQYF. The CDR3 nucleotides read TGTGCCAGCGGACAGCGGGAGACCCAGTACTTC.

This chain links TRBV21-1 with TRBJ2-7; the table names TRBD2, a call not compared with the DNA. TRBV21-1 is annotated as a pseudogene. This CDR3 has 12 amino acids. CDR3 coding DNA: TGTTCCCCTCGCGTGGTTCCCTACGAGCAGTACTTC. Protein sequence: CSPRVVPYEQYF.

The V gene is TRBV30, the J gene TRBJ1-2; 11 nucleotides agree with TRBD1. The CDR3 has 14 residues. With V trimmed by 4 bases and J by 4 bases, 5 bases remained unmatched. Germline loops: CDR1 GTSNPN, CDR2 SVGIG (reference sequence). This chain's CDR3 is CAWKRTGGFYGYTF. CDR3 sequence (DNA): TGTGCCTGGAAAAGGACAGGGGGCTTCTATGGCTACACCTTC.

The chain recombines TRBV2 with TRBJ2-2; tentative D call: TRBD2 (6 bases). The CDR3 covers 16 residues. The V gene lost 5 bases and the J gene lost 6 bases, with 19 bases spanning the gap. Germline CDR1 and CDR2: SNHLY and FYNNEI. Here the CDR3 reads CASSKRWGDVAGELFF. In DNA form, the CDR3 reads TGTGCCAGCAGTAAACGGTGGGGGGACGTCGCCGGGGAGCTGTTTTTT. The variable domain in full, with the rest retrieved from reference TRBV2 and TRBJ2-2, is EPEVTQTPSHQVTQMGQEVILRCVPISNHLYFYWYRQILGQKVEFLVSFYNNEISEKSEIFDDQFSVERPDGSNFTLKIRSTKLEDSAMYFCASSKRWGDVAGELFFGEGSRLTVL.

J is TRBJ1-2 and V is TRBV5-4; 7 bases map to TRBD1. This CDR3 contains 14 residues. Germline-derived CDR1 and CDR2 are SGHNT and YYREEE (reference sequence). V lost 4 bases, J lost 7 bases, and 10 bases stayed unmatched. CDR3: CASSKSGTAFGYTF. The DNA of the CDR3 is TGTGCCAGCAGCAAATCCGGGACAGCGTTTGGCTACACCTTC.

The chain recombines TRBV29-1 with TRBJ2-7; TRBD2 matches 7 bases. Germline V lookup: CDR1 SQVTM, CDR2 ANQGSEA. The junction had 6 bases not matched to a gene; V was cut back by 7 bases and J by 0 bases. The CDR3 runs to 13 residues. CDR3 DNA sequence: TGCAGCGCCTTGGGAGGGGCCTCCTACGAGCAGTACTTC. Translation gives CSALGGASYEQYF.

J is TRBJ1-5 and V is TRBV10-1; TRBD1 matches 7 bases. There are 13 residues in the CDR3. Germline values: CDR1 WNHNN, CDR2 SYGVQD (reference sequence). V was pared by 9 bases and J by 6 bases, with 8 bases of the junction left unmatched. Here the CDR3 reads CASEQGKVQPQHF. The CDR3 DNA is TGCGCCAGTGAACAGGGGAAGGTTCAGCCCCAGCATTTT.

The chain uses TRBV27 and TRBJ2-3; D gene unclear. The CDR3 spans 12 residues. The germline V and J ends were trimmed by 9 bases and 0 bases, with 7 bases remaining between them. CDR1 MNHEY and CDR2 SMNVEV come from the germline V gene (reference sequence). The CDR3 coding sequence is TGTGCCAGAACTACTAGCACAGATACGCAGTATTTT. Translating gives CARTTSTDTQYF.

V usage is TRBV7-9 and J usage is TRBJ1-1; D is possibly TRBD1 (6 bases). The CDR3 length is 16 residues. The germline V gene has CDR1 SEHNR and CDR2 FQNEAQ (reference sequence). Trimming shortened V by 4 bases and J by 1 base, and 16 bases separated the two germline ends. The CDR3 protein is CASSSGQFTGNTEAFF. The CDR3 region has the DNA TGTGCCAGCAGCTCCGGACAGTTTACCGGGAACACTGAAGCTTTCTTT.

The chain is built from TRBV28 and TRBJ1-5; D gene uncertain. This CDR3 is built from 15 residues. V lost 3 bases, J lost 7 bases, and 16 bases lay in between. Looked up from germline, CDR1 is MDHEN and CDR2 is SYDVKM. CDR3 residues: CASSLGKRVRQPQHF. Written as DNA, the CDR3 is TGTGCCAGCAGTTTGGGTAAAAGGGTCAGACAGCCCCAGCATTTT.

CDR3 in DNA: TGTGCCAGCAGTGGCAGGGGGAACACTGAAGCTTTCTTT. This sequence encodes CASSGRGNTEAFF. The chain combines TRBV6-1 with TRBJ1-1, with D tentatively TRBD1 (6 bases). Germline lookup yields CDR1 MNHNS and CDR2 SASEGT. The CDR3 loop spans 13 amino acids. Trimming left V 4 bases short and J 1 base short, with 7 bases between.

V gene TRBV6-1 combines with J gene TRBJ1-4; D is uncertain. The CDR3 loop spans 14 amino acids. Germline CDR1 and CDR2: MNHNS and SASEGT. V was pared by 6 bases and J by 2 bases, with 10 bases between. The CDR3 nucleotides read TGTGCCAGCAGAAGCAGTAGGACTAATGAAAAACTGTTTTTT. It is translated as CASRSSRTNEKLFF.

V and J are TRBV11-3 and TRBJ2-3; 7 nucleotides align to TRBD1. V lost 5 bases to trimming and J lost 2 bases; unmatched junction nucleotides: 4. This CDR3 is built from 14 residues. In germline, CDR1 is SGHNT, CDR2 YENEEA. CDR3 nucleotides: TGTGCCAGCAGCCGACAGGGAACCACAGATACGCAGTATTTT. Encoded protein: CASSRQGTTDTQYF.

This clone was seen just once. V and J are TRBV2 and TRBJ2-3; 12 bases fit TRBD2. Trimming removed 7 bases from V and 3 bases from J; junction bases left unmatched: 5. Germline V gene lookup returns CDR1 SNHLY and CDR2 FYNNEI. CDR3 length: 15 residues. In DNA form, the CDR3 reads TGTGCCAGCACCAAAACTAGCGGGGGGACAGATACGCAGTATTTT. Its protein is CASTKTSGGTDTQYF. Combining the CDR3 with reference TRBV2 and TRBJ2-3 gives the whole variable domain EPEVTQTPSHQVTQMGQEVILRCVPISNHLYFYWYRQILGQKVEFLVSFYNNEISEKSEIFDDQFSVERPDGSNFTLKIRSTKLEDSAMYFCASTKTSGGTDTQYFGPGTRLTVL.

Here the CDR3 reads CSVEPGTSQETQYF. For the CDR3, the DNA is TGCAGCGTTGAGCCCGGGACTAGTCAAGAGACCCAGTACTTC. The V and J genes are TRBV29-1 and TRBJ2-5, with 8 bases identical to TRBD2. This CDR3 has 14 amino acids. With 3 bases clipped from V and 2 bases from J, the junction kept 5 bases outside the gene matches. Germline V gene sequence: CDR1 SQVTM, CDR2 ANQGSEA.

The chain is built from TRBV6-1 and TRBJ2-7; TRBD1 or TRBD2 may be the D gene (5 bases each). Germline V lookup: CDR1 MNHNS, CDR2 SASEGT. The CDR3 consists of 16 residues. Trimming took off 0 bases at V and 2 bases at J, with 14 bases between the two ends. In nucleotides, the CDR3 is TGTGCCAGCAGTGAAGCCTTAAGGGGAGCACCCTACGAGCAGTACTTC. Residues: CASSEALRGAPYEQYF.

Only one count was recorded for this clone. The J gene is TRBJ1-1, the V gene TRBV19; D might be TRBD1 (6 bases). Trimming removed 3 bases at V and 5 bases at J, with 13 bases between. The CDR3 loop spans 14 amino acids. Germline assignment: CDR1 LNHDA and CDR2 SQIVND (reference sequence). The CDR3 nucleotides read TGTGCCAGTAGTATTTTGGGGGCAGATACTGAAGCTTTCTTT. It yields the protein CASSILGADTEAFF.

The chain uses TRBV28 and TRBJ1-2; 9 bases fit TRBD1. The CDR3 is 14 residues long. Germline V CDR1 and CDR2: MDHEN, SYDVKM. With V trimmed by 6 bases and J by 4 bases, 6 bases remained unmatched. The DNA of the CDR3 is TGTGCCAGCAGGCGGGACAGGGCTACCTATGGCTACACCTTC. This codes for CASRRDRATYGYTF.